This is a list of T cell receptor beta chains from one sample in a study of OX40 agonist ivuxolimab in advanced cancers. Using immunoSEQ multiplex PCR, the repertoire was profiled, and TCRdb retains in-frame clones only, with some absent. In the table there are about 69,000 clones, around 87% of which are singletons. This material consisted of CD4+ or CD8+ T cells sorted from blood, taken in a trial of the OX40 agonist ivuxolimab. The source is an adult with an advanced solid tumor such as melanoma, head and neck, liver or kidney cancer. The CDR3 runs from the conserved cysteine through the conserved F or W. D genes are given only for firm matches. Rows give clone size only sometimes, using once, few, many, or a class for an expanded clone.

J | size | D | length | V | CDR3 | DNA
TRBJ1-1 | . | . | 13 | TRBV7-3 | CASSLSANTEAFF | TGTGCCAGCAGCTTATCGGCGAACACTGAAGCTTTCTTT
TRBJ2-1 | few | TRBD2 | 15 | TRBV7-2 | CASSLSDGGAGEQFF | TGTGCCAGCAGCTTATCGGACGGGGGGGCCGGTGAGCAGTTCTTC
TRBJ2-3 | . | . | 15 | TRBV30 | CAWSVSLPQGDTQYF | TGTGCCTGGAGTGTAAGCTTACCTCAGGGAGATACGCAGTATTTT
TRBJ1-5 | . | . | 15 | TRBV7-2 | CASSLGGSGYQPQHF | TGTGCCAGCAGCTTAGGGGGGTCGGGTTATCAGCCCCAGCATTTT
TRBJ2-3 | . | TRBD1 | 15 | TRBV5-1 | CASSPGQGITDTQYF | TGCGCCAGCAGCCCGGGACAGGGGATCACAGATACGCAGTATTTT
TRBJ2-1 | . | TRBD2 | 18 | TRBV6-4 | CASSEGTSGRRGSNEQFF | TGTGCCAGCAGTGAAGGGACTAGCGGGAGGCGGGGATCTAATGAGCAGTTCTTC
TRBJ1-1 | once | . | 13 | TRBV7-9 | CASSLAANTEAFF | TGTGCCAGCAGCTTAGCGGCGAACACTGAAGCTTTCTTT
TRBJ2-5 | . | TRBD1 | 18 | TRBV5-1 | CASSLGPTGGAGQETQYF | TGCGCCAGCAGCTTGGGTCCGACAGGGGGCGCGGGCCAAGAGACCCAGTACTTC
TRBJ2-5 | once | . | 14 | TRBV5-4 | CASSLPDRGETQYF | TGTGCCAGCAGCTTGCCGGACAGAGGGGAGACCCAGTACTTC
TRBJ2-1 | . | . | 13 | TRBV28 | CASSLTHYNEQFF | TGTGCCAGCAGTTTAACCCACTACAATGAGCAGTTCTTC
TRBJ1-1 | . | . | 14 | TRBV2 | CASSEGMVNTEAFF | TGTGCCAGCAGTGAAGGTATGGTGAACACTGAAGCTTTCTTT
TRBJ2-3 | . | TRBD2 | 14 | TRBV28 | CASSPGTNTDTQYF | TGTGCCAGCAGTCCGGGGACTAACACAGATACGCAGTATTTT
TRBJ1-2 | . | . | 13 | TRBV6-6 | CASSYQGNYGYTF | TGTGCCAGCAGTTATCAGGGGAACTATGGCTACACCTTC
TRBJ2-1 | . | TRBD2 | 15 | TRBV6-1 | CASRTGTSDRNEQFF | TGTGCCAGCAGAACCGGGACTAGCGACCGCAATGAGCAGTTCTTC
TRBJ2-3 | . | . | 11 | TRBV20-1 | CSARWSYTQYF | TGCAGTGCTAGATGGTCGTATACGCAGTATTTT
TRBJ2-7 | . | . | 15 | TRBV27 | CASSLSSVVSYEQYF | TGTGCCAGCAGTTTATCTAGCGTGGTATCCTACGAGCAGTACTTC
TRBJ1-1 | . | . | 15 | TRBV28 | CASSPPRGPNTEAFF | TGTGCCAGCAGTCCGCCGCGGGGGCCGAACACTGAAGCTTTCTTT
TRBJ1-1 | few | . | 16 | TRBV6-5 | CASSYPRGAGNTEAFF | TGTGCCAGCAGTTATCCTAGGGGGGCTGGGAACACTGAAGCTTTCTTT
TRBJ1-2 | . | . | 16 | TRBV19 | CASSTGRDYRDYGYTF | TGTGCCAGTAGTACCGGACGGGACTATCGGGACTATGGCTACACCTTC
TRBJ2-5 | . | . | 15 | TRBV19 | CASSGGSTAQETQYF | TGTGCCAGTAGTGGGGGATCGACAGCCCAAGAGACCCAGTACTTC
TRBJ1-6 | . | TRBD1 | 14 | TRBV6-5 | CASSSQGAGSPLHF | TGTGCCAGCAGTTCGCAGGGGGCAGGGTCACCCCTCCACTTT
TRBJ2-7 | once | . | 14 | TRBV28 | CASTPPTGRHEQYF | TGTGCCAGCACCCCTCCCACAGGGCGGCACGAGCAGTACTTC
TRBJ1-3 | . | . | 13 | TRBV14 | CASSFPGWDTIYF | TGTGCCAGCAGCTTCCCAGGGTGGGACACCATATATTTT
TRBJ2-7 | . | TRBD2 | 14 | TRBV5-4 | CASSLDLAGGEQYF | TGTGCCAGCAGCTTGGATCTAGCGGGGGGCGAGCAGTACTTC
TRBJ2-1 | . | . | 14 | TRBV10-3 | CAIGGRADSDEQFF | TGTGCCATTGGGGGTCGGGCGGACAGCGATGAGCAGTTCTTC
TRBJ2-5 | . | . | 15 | TRBV30 | CAWSVLGGIEETQYF | TGTGCCTGGAGTGTACTAGGAGGAATAGAAGAGACCCAGTACTTC
TRBJ2-2 | . | TRBD2 | 13 | TRBV30 | CAWTSGNTGELFF | TGTGCCTGGACTAGCGGAAACACCGGGGAGCTGTTTTTT
TRBJ2-1 | . | TRBD1 | 14 | TRBV4-1 | CASSQVGTANEQFF | TGCGCCAGCAGCCAAGTAGGGACAGCCAATGAGCAGTTCTTC
TRBJ2-7 | . | . | 15 | TRBV4-2 | CASSQDPARSYEQYF | TGTGCCAGCAGCCAAGATCCGGCGAGGTCCTACGAGCAGTACTTC
TRBJ1-4 | . | . | 14 | TRBV6-6 | CASLKDGGGEKLFF | TGTGCCAGCTTGAAGGACGGAGGCGGTGAAAAACTGTTTTTT
TRBJ2-4 | . | TRBD1 | 15 | TRBV15 | CATSPDRAAKNIQYF | TGTGCCACCAGCCCTGACAGGGCGGCCAAAAACATTCAGTACTTC
TRBJ1-1 | . | . | 13 | TRBV29-1 | CSVEGGGNTEAFF | TGCAGCGTTGAGGGCGGCGGAAACACTGAAGCTTTCTTT
TRBJ1-2 | . | TRBD1 | 16 | TRBV28 | CASSSRQGGANYGYTF | TGTGCCAGCAGTTCCCGACAGGGCGGTGCTAACTATGGCTACACCTTC
TRBJ2-2 | . | TRBD1 | 18 | TRBV27 | CASSPDLRAGGETGELFF | TGTGCCAGCAGTCCAGACCTAAGGGCAGGGGGCGAAACCGGGGAGCTGTTTTTT
TRBJ1-2 | . | . | 11 | TRBV29-1 | CSAQGGYGYTF | TGCAGCGCTCAGGGTGGCTATGGCTACACCTTC
TRBJ1-2 | . | . | 12 | TRBV29-1 | CSVGLGNYGYTF | TGCAGCGTTGGATTGGGCAACTATGGCTACACCTTC
TRBJ1-1 | . | . | 12 | TRBV5-6 | CASSLGITEAFF | TGTGCCAGCAGCTTGGGGATTACTGAAGCTTTCTTT
TRBJ2-3 | . | . | 17 | TRBV11-3 | CASSLGQFLSGTDTQYF | TGTGCCAGCAGCTTAGGTCAGTTTCTTTCCGGCACAGATACGCAGTATTTT
TRBJ2-5 | . | . | 12 | TRBV30 | CAWSSSSETQYF | TGTGCCTGGAGTAGCTCCTCAGAGACCCAGTACTTC
TRBJ2-7 | . | . | 13 | TRBV27 | CASSLVDSYEQYF | TGTGCCAGCAGTTTAGTAGATTCCTACGAGCAGTACTTC
TRBJ2-7 | . | . | 15 | TRBV7-2 | CASSLGDSHFYEQYF | TGTGCCAGCAGCTTAGGAGACAGCCACTTCTACGAGCAGTACTTC
TRBJ1-2 | . | . | 16 | TRBV5-4 | CASSQGSLGGNYGYTF | TGTGCCAGCAGCCAAGGATCCCTCGGAGGAAACTATGGCTACACCTTC
TRBJ2-1 | . | TRBD2 | 15 | TRBV5-4 | CASSTKRELTDEQFF | TGTGCCAGCAGCACCAAGCGGGAGCTTACGGATGAGCAGTTCTTC
TRBJ2-5 | . | . | 14 | TRBV5-1 | CASSFRRGEETQYF | TGCGCCAGCAGCTTTAGACGTGGGGAAGAGACCCAGTACTTC
TRBJ1-2 | few | TRBD1 | 14 | TRBV30 | CAWRERTGNYGYTF | TGTGCCTGGAGGGAAAGGACAGGGAACTATGGCTACACCTTC
TRBJ2-7 | once | TRBD1 | 14 | TRBV6-1 | CASSDGTGTYEQYF | TGTGCCAGCAGTGATGGGACAGGGACGTACGAGCAGTACTTC
TRBJ2-1 | . | TRBD1 | 14 | TRBV11-3 | CASSQTGGWNEQFF | TGTGCCAGCAGCCAGACAGGGGGTTGGAATGAGCAGTTCTTC
TRBJ2-1 | . | . | 13 | TRBV11-1 | CASSHGQYNEQFF | TGTGCCAGCAGTCATGGACAGTACAATGAGCAGTTCTTC
TRBJ2-1 | . | . | 16 | TRBV5-1 | CASSSAQQTGSMKQFF | TGCGCCAGCAGCTCCGCCCAACAAACAGGATCAATGAAGCAGTTCTTC
TRBJ2-3 | . | . | 12 | TRBV28 | CASSDPTDTQYF | TGTGCCAGCAGCGATCCCACAGATACGCAGTATTTT
TRBJ2-2 | . | . | 16 | TRBV6-6 | CASSPRNIGGTGELFF | TGTGCCAGCAGTCCTCGTAATATCGGCGGCACCGGGGAGCTGTTTTTT
TRBJ2-7 | . | TRBD2 | 14 | TRBV28 | CATTLGGVGYEQYF | TGTGCCACAACTCTCGGGGGGGTTGGGTACGAGCAGTACTTC
TRBJ2-1 | . | TRBD2 | 18 | TRBV12-5 | CASGLNLAGGSSYNEQFF | TGTGCTAGTGGTTTGAACCTAGCGGGGGGGAGCTCCTACAATGAGCAGTTCTTC
TRBJ2-5 | . | . | 14 | TRBV11-3 | CASSLNPVGETQYF | TGTGCCAGCAGCTTAAATCCGGTGGGAGAGACCCAGTACTTC
TRBJ2-7 | few | . | 15 | TRBV10-3 | CAIRDGALSSYEQYF | TGTGCCATCAGGGACGGGGCCTTAAGCTCCTACGAGCAGTACTTC